This T cell receptor beta chain emerged from a study of blood T cell repertoires in COVID-19. Study as a whole: Sites in the United States, Italy and Spain provided acute and convalescent COVID-19 samples. T cells, B-cell-depleted T cells, or PBMCs supplied cDNA or gDNA.

In the original processing: Estimates of nucleated cell counts were drawn from the amplification of reference gene primers. Clones were read by immunoSEQ multiplex PCR, and TCRdb kept only the in-frame ones, dropping some. V and J calls and clone size come straight from that table; D and trimming were deduced from the DNA. The data show hundreds of thousands of clones, around 83% seen once. V lost 4 bases, J lost 6 bases, and 17 bases lay in between. In germline, CDR1 is SGDLS, CDR2 YYNGEE. This CDR3 spans 15 amino acids. The rearrangement links TRBV9 to TRBJ2-1, with D perhaps matching TRBD2 (5 bases). The sample comprised peripheral blood. The sequence came from an elderly man with acute or convalescent COVID-19. CDR3 residues: CASSSGVLRSNEQFF. The CDR3 DNA is TGTGCCAGCAGCTCCGGGGTTTTGCGGTCCAATGAGCAGTTCTTC. Using reference TRBV9 and TRBJ2-1 for the parts outside the CDR3, the full variable domain is DSGVTQTPKHLITATGQRVTLRCSPRSGDLSVYWYQQSLDQGLQFLIQYYNGEERAKGNILERFSAQQFPDLHSELNLSSLELGDSALYFCASSSGVLRSNEQFFGPGTRLTVL.